This T cell receptor (beta chain) appears in the sequencing data of a study of cytomegalovirus exposure and HLA in healthy donors. The PCR contained 60 Vbeta and 13 Jbeta primers. Profiled with immunoSEQ multiplex PCR; TCRdb holds only in-frame clones, not every one. The table lists about 160,000 clones, 70% of them singletons. Trimming shortened V by 3 bases and J by 7 bases, and 14 bases separated the two germline ends. The CDR3 loop spans 13 amino acids. CDR1 and CDR2 from the germline V gene are SQVTM and ANQGSEA. About this clone itself: Antigen specificity is unknown.

Study-wide results and caveats: The study recorded 160 or so TCR beta chains that were cytomegalovirus-associated.

The TCR originated in a man aged 18 to 29 in good health and CMV-seropositive. Sequenced sample: PBMCs. V and J are TRBV29-1 and TRBJ2-3; tentative D call: TRBD2 (6 bases). Here the CDR3 DNA reads TGCAGCGTTGAGCTCCTACGGGAGCATACGCAGTATTTT. Residues: CSVELLREHTQYF.